What follows are 25 T cell receptor beta chains derived from one specimen sequenced in a study of graft-versus-host responses after intestinal transplantation. No antigen has been identified for these receptors. Here immunoSEQ multiplex PCR was the method, and the copy in TCRdb shows in-frame clones only, minus some. The table lists some 39,000 clones, more than 90% of them singletons. Sequencing used unstimulated CD8+ T cells sorted from spleen or lymph node cells, obtained before transplant. These receptors originate from a human donor who was the organ donor for an intestinal transplant.

The V gene is TRBV11-3, the J gene TRBJ2-1; TRBD2 aligns across 13 bases. V was pared by 1 base and J by 10 bases, with 1 base of the junction left unmatched. This CDR3 spans 14 amino acids. Looked up from germline, CDR1 is SGHNT and CDR2 is YENEEA. CDR3 nucleotide sequence: TGTGCCAGCAGCTTAGGGACTAGCGGGAGAGAGCAGTTCTTC. Its translation is CASSLGTSGREQFF.

The chain combines TRBV4-1 with TRBJ2-7; TRBD1 matches at 8 bases. This CDR3 contains 17 residues. The V gene's germline CDR1 is MGHRA and CDR2 YSYEKL. V dropped 4 bases and J dropped 3; count of bases not matched to a gene: 14. This CDR3 reads CASSPLGGGTGIYEQYF. In nucleotides, the CDR3 is TGCGCCAGCAGCCCCCTCGGGGGCGGGACAGGCATCTACGAGCAGTACTTC.

The V and J genes are TRBV23-1 and TRBJ1-2; possibly TRBD1 for D (5 bases). TRBV23-1 is assigned to the ORF class and has an uncertain function. This CDR3 comprises 13 residues. V was shortened by 2 bases and J by 8 bases, with 12 bases between the two germline ends. The CDR3 DNA follows: TGCGCCAGCAGTCAACGGGGGACTGGGGGCTACACCTTC. It translates to CASSQRGTGGYTF.

V and J are TRBV10-1 and TRBJ2-1, with 14 bases matching TRBD2. With V trimmed by 2 bases and J by 12 bases, 12 bases remained unmatched. This CDR3 region has 17 residues. Germline CDR1 reads WNHNN; CDR2 reads SYGVQD (reference sequence). CDR3 region: CASSEPRTSGGPLVQFF. The CDR3 DNA follows: TGCGCCAGCAGTGAGCCGAGGACTAGCGGGGGGCCCCTAGTGCAGTTCTTC.

This rearrangement joins TRBV2 to TRBJ1-1, with a tentative D call TRBD1 (5 bases). The CDR3 is made up of 18 amino acids. Germline CDR1 SNHLY, CDR2 FYNNEI. The V gene lost 6 bases and the J gene lost 5 bases, with 28 bases spanning the gap. The CDR3 here is CASRLQEVGLVRTTEAFF. CDR3 DNA: TGTGCCAGCAGGCTACAAGAGGTGGGGCTGGTACGTACAACTGAAGCTTTCTTT. The full variable domain, in which reference TRBV2 and TRBJ1-1 provide the parts outside the CDR3, is EPEVTQTPSHQVTQMGQEVILRCVPISNHLYFYWYRQILGQKVEFLVSFYNNEISEKSEIFDDQFSVERPDGSNFTLKIRSTKLEDSAMYFCASRLQEVGLVRTTEAFFGQGTRLTVV.

The V call is TRBV4-2, the J call TRBJ1-1; D is possibly TRBD1 (6 bases). CDR1 and CDR2 (germline): LGHNA, YNFKEQ. This CDR3 is built from 15 residues. Trimming took 0 bases from V and 10 from J, leaving 18 bases between them. DNA of the CDR3: TGTGCCAGCAGCCAAGAAAGTTTGCAGGGGCTGGCAGCTTTCTTT. Translated: CASSQESLQGLAAFF.

The chain has TRBV27 and TRBJ1-1; 7 positions agree with TRBD1. This CDR3 is 14 amino acids long. V lost 6 bases and J lost 6; bases outside the gene matches: 10. The V gene's germline CDR1 is MNHEY and CDR2 SMNVEV (reference sequence). Here the CDR3 DNA reads TGTGCCAGCAGCTCGACAGGGCCGTGGTCTGAAGCTTTCTTT. Translation gives CASSSTGPWSEAFF.

V gene TRBV16 combines with J gene TRBJ2-7, with a weak D call TRBD2 (6 bases). The CDR3 has 13 residues. The V end lost 5 bases, the J end lost 2 bases, and 10 bases lay between the germline ends. The germline CDR1 and CDR2 sequences are KGHSY and FQNENV. The CDR3 reads CASSWGVTYEQYF. The CDR3 DNA sequence: TGTGCCAGCAGCTGGGGGGTTACCTACGAGCAGTACTTC. Looking up the rest from reference TRBV16 and TRBJ2-7 gives the full variable domain: GEEVAQTPKHLVRGEGQKAKLYCAPIKGHSYVFWYQQVLKNEFKFLISFQNENVFDETGMPKERFSAKCLPNSPCSLEIQATKLEDSAVYFCASSWGVTYEQYFGPGTRLTVT.

The chain recombines TRBV19 with TRBJ1-2, with D uncertain. This CDR3 has 11 amino acids. The germline CDR1 and CDR2 sequences are LNHDA and SQIVND (reference sequence). The CDR3 loop reads CAENYGNGYTF. In DNA, the CDR3 is TGTGCAGAAAACTATGGGAATGGCTACACCTTC.

V usage is TRBV7-8 and J usage is TRBJ2-5, with 7 positions matching TRBD2. Per germline, CDR1 SGHVS and CDR2 FQNEAQ. This CDR3 comprises 17 residues. The V segment lost 5 bases and the J segment 7 bases; nucleotides outside the gene matches: 19. Here the CDR3 DNA reads TGTGCCAGCAGCCCAGACACGGGACTAACTAGGCCGGGGACCCAGTACTTC. Protein product: CASSPDTGLTRPGTQYF.

In DNA form, the CDR3 reads TGTGCCAGCAGCCCTCCTCTCGTTTGGGTGAACACCGGGGAGCTGTTTTTT. Translation gives CASSPPLVWVNTGELFF. The chain recombines TRBV7-9 with TRBJ2-2, with unresolved D. Looked up from germline, CDR1 is SEHNR and CDR2 is FQNEAQ (reference sequence). This CDR3 contains 17 residues. The V end lost 5 bases, the J end lost 1 base, and 17 bases lay between the germline ends. The whole variable domain, filled in from reference TRBV7-9 and TRBJ2-2, reads DTGVSQNPRHKITKRGQNVTFRCDPISEHNRLYWYRQTLGQGPEFLTYFQNEAQLEKSRLLSDRFSAERPKGSFSTLEIQRTEQGDSAMYLCASSPPLVWVNTGELFFGEGSRLTVL.

The V call is TRBV6-1, the J call TRBJ2-7; D possibly uses TRBD1 or TRBD2 (5 bases each). Trimming took 6 bases from V and 0 from J, leaving 12 bases between them. Germline V gene lookup returns CDR1 MNHNS and CDR2 SASEGT. The CDR3 is 14 residues long. The CDR3 DNA reads TGTGCCAGCAGCTGGGACGGAAACTCCTACGAGCAGTACTTC. Translation gives CASSWDGNSYEQYF.

This chain links TRBV5-1 with TRBJ1-2; possibly TRBD1 for D (5 bases). The CDR3 length is 16 residues. Trimming took 0 bases from V and 0 from J, leaving 12 bases between them. Germline V gene data show CDR1 as SGHRS and CDR2 as YFSETQ. The CDR3 DNA sequence: TGCGCCAGCAGCTTGGATACAGGATGGGCTAACTATGGCTACACCTTC. As protein: CASSLDTGWANYGYTF.

This clone has a handful of counts. J is TRBJ2-1 and V is TRBV19, with D perhaps TRBD1 (5 bases). Germline CDR1 reads LNHDA; CDR2 reads SQIVND (reference sequence). The CDR3 totals 15 residues. Deletions cut 6 bases from V and 0 bases from J, with 12 bases between. This CDR3 reads CASSLPGSSYNEQFF. DNA for the CDR3: TGTGCCAGTAGCCTCCCAGGGTCCTCCTACAATGAGCAGTTCTTC.

This sequence joins TRBV7-8 and TRBJ2-1; 12 nucleotides line up with TRBD2. V gave up 4 bases and J gave up 6 bases; unmatched junction bases: 4. CDR1 is SGHVS, CDR2 FQNEAQ, per germline. This CDR3 comprises 15 residues. CDR3: CASSSLAGGLNEQFF. In DNA, the CDR3 is TGTGCCAGCAGCTCCCTAGCGGGGGGGCTCAATGAGCAGTTCTTC. Combining the CDR3 with reference TRBV7-8 and TRBJ2-1 gives the whole variable domain GAGVSQSPRYKVAKRGQDVALRCDPISGHVSLFWYQQALGQGPEFLTYFQNEAQLDKSGLPSDRFFAERPEGSVSTLKIQRTQQEDSAVYLCASSSLAGGLNEQFFGPGTRLTVL.

The chain joins TRBV4-1 to TRBJ2-1; 14 bases are shared with TRBD2. This CDR3 contains 20 residues. The V and J ends lost 0 bases and 3 bases, in that order; junction bases with no gene match: 10. Germline V gene lookup returns CDR1 MGHRA and CDR2 YSYEKL. The CDR3 DNA is TGCGCCAGCAGCCAAGAAGTTGTGACTAGCGGGGGGGCCGTCTACAATGAGCAGTTCTTC. Its protein is CASSQEVVTSGGAVYNEQFF.

The V call is TRBV4-1, the J call TRBJ1-1; 7 bases are a match to TRBD1. Germline loops: CDR1 MGHRA, CDR2 YSYEKL. The CDR3 covers 15 residues. V lost 1 base to trimming and J lost 0 bases; unmatched junction nucleotides: 2. This CDR3 is CASSQGQGVNTEAFF. The CDR3 coding sequence is TGCGCCAGCAGCCAAGGGCAGGGGGTGAACACTGAAGCTTTCTTT.

The chain combines TRBV7-9 with TRBJ1-2; D not resolved. The CDR3 is 12 amino acids. With 4 bases removed from V and 7 bases from J, the gap between germline ends came to 10 bases. The germline gives CDR1 SEHNR, CDR2 FQNEAQ (reference sequence). Here the CDR3 reads CASSWTGRGYTF. The CDR3 DNA reads as TGTGCCAGCAGCTGGACGGGTCGTGGCTACACCTTC.

The V and J genes are TRBV5-3 and TRBJ1-3; D not certain. TRBV5-3 is an ORF for which the function is uncertain. This CDR3 has 15 amino acids. The germline V and J ends were trimmed by 3 bases and 2 bases, with 12 bases remaining between them. Here the CDR3 DNA reads TGTGCCAGAAGCTCCCCCGGGGTCACTGGAAACACCATATATTTT. The encoded protein is CARSSPGVTGNTIYF.

The chain combines TRBV29-1 with TRBJ1-2; tentatively, D is TRBD1 (5 bases). V lost 1 base and J 8 bases, leaving 8 bases between the germline ends. This CDR3 contains 11 residues. Germline V gives CDR1 SQVTM, CDR2 ANQGSEA. The CDR3: CSVEGGMGYTF. The CDR3 DNA follows: TGCAGCGTTGAAGGGGGGATGGGCTACACCTTC.

The sample holds a few counts of this clone. The gene calls are TRBV11-3 and TRBJ1-4; unclear D gene. The germline V gene has CDR1 SGHNT and CDR2 YENEEA. V was trimmed by 5 bases and J by 4 bases, leaving 8 bases between them. The CDR3 length is 13 residues. The chain's CDR3 is CASSPGGNEKLFF. CDR3 bases: TGTGCCAGCAGCCCGGGCGGTAATGAAAAACTGTTTTTT. Complete variable domain (other parts from reference TRBV11-3 and TRBJ1-4): EAGVVQSPRYKIIEKKQPVAFWCNPISGHNTLYWYLQNLGQGPELLIRYENEEAVDDSQLPKDRFSAERLKGVDSTLKIQPAELGDSAVYLCASSPGGNEKLFFGSGTQLSVL.

The V call is TRBV7-2, the J call TRBJ1-2; 8 bases line up with TRBD1. The CDR3 spans 15 residues. V shed 1 base and J 6 bases; nucleotides not matched to a gene: 7. Germline V gene sequence: CDR1 SGHTA, CDR2 FQGNSA. The CDR3 nucleotides read TGTGCCAGCAGCTTAGGGGGGGCGACAGGGGATGGCTACACCTTC. Its translation is CASSLGGATGDGYTF.

This chain joins TRBV7-8 and TRBJ2-5, with D uncertain. V lost 3 bases to trimming and J lost 3 bases, with 11 bases between them. The CDR3 extends over 14 amino acids. CDR1 and CDR2 from the germline V gene are SGHVS and FQNEAQ. CDR3 residues: CASSFFSAEETQYF. The CDR3 region has the DNA TGTGCCAGCAGCTTCTTTTCGGCTGAAGAGACCCAGTACTTC.

This rearrangement joins TRBV11-2 to TRBJ2-3; 9 nucleotides match TRBD2. Looked up from germline, CDR1 is SGHAT and CDR2 is FQNNGV. J lost 4 bases, V lost 4 bases, and 9 bases had no gene match. The CDR3 has 16 residues. The CDR3 nucleotides read TGTGCCAGCAGCTCCCCTAGCGGGATATTTTCAGATACGCAGTATTTT. Amino acids: CASSSPSGIFSDTQYF.

V and J are TRBV30 and TRBJ1-2; D is unresolved. Per the germline V gene, CDR1 is GTSNPN and CDR2 is SVGIG (reference sequence). The ends were cut back, 0 bases at V and 8 bases at J, with 13 bases in the middle. This CDR3 contains 13 residues. The chain's CDR3 is CAWSVQTLWGYTF. The CDR3 DNA is TGTGCCTGGAGTGTACAGACCCTCTGGGGCTACACCTTC.